This T cell receptor (beta chain) is drawn from a study of OX40 agonist ivuxolimab in advanced cancers. The overall study: Every 2 weeks, patients received ivuxolimab intravenously, dosed at 0.01 to 10 mg/kg. A diagnosis of hepatocellular carcinoma, melanoma, renal cell or head and neck cancer was present in dose-escalation patients. Study-wide results and limits: Partial responders dosed at 0.1-3.0 mg/kg displayed clonal expansion ranking among the lowest. Relative to CD4+, CD8+ T cells held more expanded clones on average.

The CDR3 runs 14 residues. CDR1 is ENHRY and CDR2 is SYGVKD in the germline V gene. Trimming cost V 6 bases and J 4 bases; bases outside gene matches: 8. Regarding this clone: As yet, its antigen is unknown.

Repertoires were generated with immunoSEQ multiplex PCR, while TCRdb's copy carries only in-frame clones and drops some. In the table there are about 26,000 clones, approximately 90% of which are singletons. Material: CD4+ or CD8+ T cells sorted from blood, obtained in a trial of the OX40 agonist ivuxolimab. This chain connects TRBV10-3 to TRBJ2-7, with 8 bases lining up with TRBD1. The receptor was derived from an adult with an advanced solid tumor such as melanoma, head and neck, liver or kidney cancer. CDR3 in DNA: TGTGCCATCAGGTCCGGGACAGGCCTTTACGAGCAGTACTTC. Its translation is CAIRSGTGLYEQYF.